This passage covers 5 T cell receptor beta chains from one sample sequenced in a study of Graves' ophthalmopathy and Graves' hyperthyroidism. CDR3 regions of TCR beta were amplified from RNA transcripts. The workflow started with a first-round RT-PCR run with HTBI primers and then moved on to a second-round multiplex PCR. TCRdb recomputed calls from the multiplex PCR reads with MiXCR, one row per CDR3 protein. This table has 230,000 or so distinct CDR3 sequences, 45% appearing once. Sequenced: peripheral blood. These TCRs come from an adult man with Graves' ophthalmopathy.

The rearrangement joins TRBV6-5 to TRBJ1-4; D unclear. Per germline, CDR1 MNHEY and CDR2 SVGAGI. The CDR3 runs to 15 residues. The germline V and J ends were trimmed by 7 bases and 2 bases, with 14 bases remaining between them. CDR3: CASTNTGITNEKLFF. In nucleotides, the CDR3 is TGTGCCAGCACCAACACTGGGATCACTAATGAAAAACTGTTTTTT.

J is TRBJ1-5 and V is TRBV7-9; a weak D match, TRBD1 (6 bases). Trimming cost V 0 bases and J 4 bases, with 10 bases left between them. CDR3 length equals 15 residues. Per the germline V gene, CDR1 is SEHNR and CDR2 is FQNEAQ (reference sequence). CDR3 sequence reads: CASSLAGTPNQPQHF. The CDR3 nucleotides read TGTGCCAGCAGCTTAGCCGGGACACCAAATCAGCCCCAGCATTTT.

The V gene is TRBV6-2 or TRBV6-3, the J gene TRBJ1-2, with D maybe TRBD1 (5 bases). The CDR3 has 14 amino acids. V shed 5 bases and J shed 4 bases, with 14 bases lying between them. Germline assignment: CDR1 MNHEY and CDR2 SVGEGT. The CDR3 coding sequence is TGTGCCAGCAGTCCGGGACTTATAAGCTATGGCTACACCTTC. Translation: CASSPGLISYGYTF.

This clonotype was recorded at least ten times. The V call is TRBV6-5, the J call TRBJ1-4; D not certain. Per the germline V gene, CDR1 is MNHEY and CDR2 is SVGAGI. The CDR3 contains 14 residues. V lost 5 bases and J lost 5, with 12 bases in between. This chain's CDR3 is CASSTTSRNEKLFF. The CDR3, as DNA: TGTGCCAGCAGTACCACCAGTCGGAATGAAAAACTGTTTTTT.

This chain links TRBV24-1 with TRBJ2-7; 14 positions match TRBD2. Per the germline V gene, CDR1 is KGHDR and CDR2 is SFDVKD. V dropped 2 bases and J dropped 4; count of bases not matched to a gene: 3. This CDR3 has 16 amino acids. The CDR3 DNA reads TGTGCCACCAGTGATTCGGGACTAGCGGGAGAGTACGAGCAGTACTTC. Protein sequence: CATSDSGLAGEYEQYF.